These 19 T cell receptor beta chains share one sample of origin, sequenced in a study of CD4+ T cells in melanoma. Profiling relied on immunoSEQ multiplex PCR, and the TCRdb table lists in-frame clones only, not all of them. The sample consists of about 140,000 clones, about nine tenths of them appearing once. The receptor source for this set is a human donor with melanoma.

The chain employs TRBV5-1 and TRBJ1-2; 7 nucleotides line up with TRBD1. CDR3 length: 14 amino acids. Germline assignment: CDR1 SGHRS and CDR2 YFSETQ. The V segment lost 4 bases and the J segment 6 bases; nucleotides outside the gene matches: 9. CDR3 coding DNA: TGCGCCAGCAGCGGGGACAGTGTAGGGGATGGCTACACCTTC. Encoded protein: CASSGDSVGDGYTF.

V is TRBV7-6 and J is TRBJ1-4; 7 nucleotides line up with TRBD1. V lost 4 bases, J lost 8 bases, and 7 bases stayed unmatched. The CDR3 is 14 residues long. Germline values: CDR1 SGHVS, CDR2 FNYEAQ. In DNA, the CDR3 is TGTGCCAGCAGCTCTCGACAGGGTAGCGAAAAACTGTTTTTT. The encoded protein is CASSSRQGSEKLFF.

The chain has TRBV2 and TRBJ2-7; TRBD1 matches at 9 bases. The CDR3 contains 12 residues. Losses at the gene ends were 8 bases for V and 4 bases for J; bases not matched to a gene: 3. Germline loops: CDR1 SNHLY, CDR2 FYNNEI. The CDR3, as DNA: TGTGCCAGCCTACAGGGGGCGTACGAGCAGTACTTC. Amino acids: CASLQGAYEQYF. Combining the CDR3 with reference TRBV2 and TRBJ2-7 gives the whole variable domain EPEVTQTPSHQVTQMGQEVILRCVPISNHLYFYWYRQILGQKVEFLVSFYNNEISEKSEIFDDQFSVERPDGSNFTLKIRSTKLEDSAMYFCASLQGAYEQYFGPGTRLTVT.

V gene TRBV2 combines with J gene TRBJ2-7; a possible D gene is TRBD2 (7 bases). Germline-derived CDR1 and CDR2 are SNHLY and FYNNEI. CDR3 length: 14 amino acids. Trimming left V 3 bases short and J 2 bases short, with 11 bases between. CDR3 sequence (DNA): TGTGCCAGCAGTGAGGGGGGGGCCCCCTACGAGCAGTACTTC. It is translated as CASSEGGAPYEQYF.

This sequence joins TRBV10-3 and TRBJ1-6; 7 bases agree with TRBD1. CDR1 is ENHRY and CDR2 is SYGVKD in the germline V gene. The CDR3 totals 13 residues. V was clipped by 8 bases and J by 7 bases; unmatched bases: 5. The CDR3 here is CAIGLQGNSPLHF. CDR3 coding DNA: TGTGCCATCGGACTACAGGGGAATTCACCCCTCCACTTT.

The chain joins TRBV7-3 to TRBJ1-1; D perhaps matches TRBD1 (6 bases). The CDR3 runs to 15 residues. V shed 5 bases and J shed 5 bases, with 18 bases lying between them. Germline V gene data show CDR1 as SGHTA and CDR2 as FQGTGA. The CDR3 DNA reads TGTGCCAGCAGCCCCAGTGGTGGTCAGGGGACTGAAGCTTTCTTT. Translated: CASSPSGGQGTEAFF.

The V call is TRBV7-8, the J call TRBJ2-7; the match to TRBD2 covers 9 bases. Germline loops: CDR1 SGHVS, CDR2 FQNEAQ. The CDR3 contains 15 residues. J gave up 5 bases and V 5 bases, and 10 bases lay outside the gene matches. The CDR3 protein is CASSRTSVGAHEQYF. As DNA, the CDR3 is TGTGCCAGCAGCCGGACTAGCGTGGGGGCCCACGAGCAGTACTTC.

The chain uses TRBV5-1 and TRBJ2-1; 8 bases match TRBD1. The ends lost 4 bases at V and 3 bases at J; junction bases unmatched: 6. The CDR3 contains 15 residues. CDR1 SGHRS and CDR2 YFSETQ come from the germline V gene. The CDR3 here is CASSIKQGDYNEQFF. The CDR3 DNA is TGCGCCAGCAGCATAAAACAGGGGGACTACAATGAGCAGTTCTTC.

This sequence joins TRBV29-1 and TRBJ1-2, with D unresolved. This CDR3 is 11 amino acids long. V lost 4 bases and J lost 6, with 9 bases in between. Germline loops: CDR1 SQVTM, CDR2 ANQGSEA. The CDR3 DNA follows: TGCAGCGTTGTACGGGGTGATGGCTACACCTTC. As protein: CSVVRGDGYTF.

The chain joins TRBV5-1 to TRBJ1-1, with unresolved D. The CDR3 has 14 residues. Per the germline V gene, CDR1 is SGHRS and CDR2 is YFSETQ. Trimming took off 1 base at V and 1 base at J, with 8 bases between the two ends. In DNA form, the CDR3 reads TGCGCCAGCAGCTTGCAGGCGGGGAACACTGAAGCTTTCTTT. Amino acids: CASSLQAGNTEAFF.

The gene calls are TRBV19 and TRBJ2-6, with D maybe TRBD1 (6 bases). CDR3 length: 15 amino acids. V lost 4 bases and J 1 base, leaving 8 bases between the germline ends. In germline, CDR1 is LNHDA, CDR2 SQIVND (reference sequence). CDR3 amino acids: CASSNRASGANVLTF. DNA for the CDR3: TGTGCCAGTAGTAACAGGGCGTCTGGGGCCAACGTCCTGACTTTC.

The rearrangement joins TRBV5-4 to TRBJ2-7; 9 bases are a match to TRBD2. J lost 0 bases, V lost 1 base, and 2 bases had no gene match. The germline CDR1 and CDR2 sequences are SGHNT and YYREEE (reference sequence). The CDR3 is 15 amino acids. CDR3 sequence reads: CASSLSAGGSYEQYF. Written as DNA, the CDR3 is TGTGCCAGCAGCTTGTCAGCGGGGGGCTCCTACGAGCAGTACTTC.

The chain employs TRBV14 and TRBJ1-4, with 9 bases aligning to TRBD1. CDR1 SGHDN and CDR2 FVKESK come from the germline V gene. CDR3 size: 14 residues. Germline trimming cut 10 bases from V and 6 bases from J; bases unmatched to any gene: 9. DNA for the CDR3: TGTGCCACGACAGGGGGTTTTAGGGATGAAAAACTGTTTTTT. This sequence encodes CATTGGFRDEKLFF.

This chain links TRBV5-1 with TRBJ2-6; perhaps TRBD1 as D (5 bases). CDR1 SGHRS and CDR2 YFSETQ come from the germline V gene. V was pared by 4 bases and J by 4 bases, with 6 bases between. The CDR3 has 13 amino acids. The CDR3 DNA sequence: TGCGCCAGCAGCCAGGGCGGGGCCAACGTCCTGACTTTC. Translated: CASSQGGANVLTF.

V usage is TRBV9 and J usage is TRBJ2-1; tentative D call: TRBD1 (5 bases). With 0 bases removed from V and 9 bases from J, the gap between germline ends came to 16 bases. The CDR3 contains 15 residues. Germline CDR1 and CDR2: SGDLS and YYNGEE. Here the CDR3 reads CASSVGLAGSAEQFF. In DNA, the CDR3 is TGTGCCAGCAGCGTAGGTTTGGCAGGGTCGGCTGAGCAGTTCTTC. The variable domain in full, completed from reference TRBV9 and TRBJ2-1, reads DSGVTQTPKHLITATGQRVTLRCSPRSGDLSVYWYQQSLDQGLQFLIQYYNGEERAKGNILERFSAQQFPDLHSELNLSSLELGDSALYFCASSVGLAGSAEQFFGPGTRLTVL.

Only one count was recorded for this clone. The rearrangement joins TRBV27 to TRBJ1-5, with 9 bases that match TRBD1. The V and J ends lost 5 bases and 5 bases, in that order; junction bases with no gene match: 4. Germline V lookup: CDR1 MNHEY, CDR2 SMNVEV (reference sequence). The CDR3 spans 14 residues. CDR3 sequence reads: CASSLTGGHQPQHF. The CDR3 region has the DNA TGTGCCAGCAGTCTGACAGGGGGACATCAGCCCCAGCATTTT.

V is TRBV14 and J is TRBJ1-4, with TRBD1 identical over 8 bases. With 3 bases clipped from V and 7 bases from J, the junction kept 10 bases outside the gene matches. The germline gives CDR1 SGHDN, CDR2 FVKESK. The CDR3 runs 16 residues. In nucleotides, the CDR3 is TGTGCCAGCAGCCACAGAAACCAGGGGGCTGGTGAAAAACTGTTTTTT. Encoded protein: CASSHRNQGAGEKLFF.

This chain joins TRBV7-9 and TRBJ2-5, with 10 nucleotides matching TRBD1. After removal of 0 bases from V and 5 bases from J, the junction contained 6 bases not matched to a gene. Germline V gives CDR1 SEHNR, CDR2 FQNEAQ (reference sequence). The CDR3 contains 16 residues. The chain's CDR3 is CASSLAGQGSRETQYF. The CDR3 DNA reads TGTGCCAGCAGCTTAGCGGGACAGGGGTCTAGGGAGACCCAGTACTTC.

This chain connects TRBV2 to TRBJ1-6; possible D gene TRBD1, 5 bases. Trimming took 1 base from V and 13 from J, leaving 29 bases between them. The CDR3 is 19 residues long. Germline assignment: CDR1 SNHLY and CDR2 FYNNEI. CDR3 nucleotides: TGTGCCAGCAGTGAAGGGTTCCTTTCCGGGACCCCCTCTCTACTGCCCCTCCACTTT. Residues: CASSEGFLSGTPSLLPLHF.